This T cell receptor beta chain was captured in a study of shared clonotypes between healthy human individuals. The overall study: Per-donor plates numbered three CD4 naive, three CD4 memory, two CD8 naive and one CD8 memory.

CD45RO-negative cells were positively selected for CCR7, leaving out terminally differentiated effector memory CD45RA+ cells. Trimming shortened V by 0 bases and J by 3 bases, and 12 bases separated the two germline ends. The CDR3 length is 16 residues. Germline CDR1 is PRHDT and CDR2 is FYEKMQ (reference sequence). As for this clone: Antigen: not known.

Data came from immunoSEQ multiplex PCR; TCRdb stores just in-frame clones and leaves some out. The repertoire holds some 2 million clones, with roughly 94% as singletons. Points from the study as a whole: The expectation was that sequencing depth would affect clonotype sharing among donors. Despite large depth, sorted-subset datasets appeared incompletely sequenced. The represented genetic and exposure-history diversity was limited by the small number of donors.

This chain links TRBV13 with TRBJ2-1; weak D call: TRBD1 (5 bases). This receptor was identified in a man aged 18 to 30 in good health. Sample: naive CD8+ T cells sorted from blood. CDR3 residues: CASSLGWGGDYNEQFF. The DNA for the CDR3 is TGTGCCAGCAGCTTAGGCTGGGGCGGAGACTACAATGAGCAGTTCTTC.